This TCR beta chain was captured by sequencing in a study of T cell changes during pregnancy in multiple sclerosis. This clone was seen a single time. V gave up 6 bases and J gave up 5 bases, with 11 bases separating them. Germline-derived CDR1 and CDR2 are SQVTM and ANQGSEA. This CDR3 region has 11 residues. Clones were read by immunoSEQ multiplex PCR, and TCRdb kept only the in-frame ones, dropping some. Of under 75,000 clones in the sample, 90% to 95% were seen once. The V call is TRBV29-1, the J call TRBJ2-7, with D hard to call. Material: peripheral blood, obtained in the third trimester of pregnancy. The receptor's source is a female donor in good health, enrolled as a control in a pregnancy study. CDR3 DNA sequence: TGCAGCGTCGCGGCATATGACGAGCAGTACTTC. This translates into CSVAAYDEQYF.